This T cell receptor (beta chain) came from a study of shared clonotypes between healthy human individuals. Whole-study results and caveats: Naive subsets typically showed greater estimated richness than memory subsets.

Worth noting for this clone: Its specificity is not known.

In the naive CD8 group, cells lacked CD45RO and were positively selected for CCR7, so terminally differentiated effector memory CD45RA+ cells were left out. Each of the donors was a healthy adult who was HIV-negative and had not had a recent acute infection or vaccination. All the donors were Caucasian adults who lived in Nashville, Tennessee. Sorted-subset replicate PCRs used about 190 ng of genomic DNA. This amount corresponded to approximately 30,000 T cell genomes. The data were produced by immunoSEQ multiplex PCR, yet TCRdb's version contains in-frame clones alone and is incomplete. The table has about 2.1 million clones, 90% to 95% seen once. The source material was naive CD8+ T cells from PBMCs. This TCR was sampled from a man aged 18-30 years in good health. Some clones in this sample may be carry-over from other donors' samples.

Here the CDR3 reads CASSQGVGGYEQYF. The DNA of the CDR3 is TGCGCCAGCAGCCAAGGGGTAGGGGGTTACGAGCAGTACTTC. The rearrangement links TRBV4-1 to TRBJ2-7; TRBD1 might be the D (6 bases). Germline V lookup: CDR1 MGHRA, CDR2 YSYEKL. The CDR3 sequence is 14 residues long. Trimming stripped 1 base from V and 4 bases from J, with 11 bases between.